A selection of T cell receptor beta chains follows, all from one sample in a study of shared clonotypes between healthy human individuals. Libraries were prepared by immunoSEQ multiplex PCR; TCRdb keeps only in-frame clonotypes and omits some of them. The table has 2,500,000 or so clones, under 95% seen once. The sample consisted of naive CD4+ T cells from PBMCs. Every receptor here comes from a man aged 18 to 35 in good health. Some clones in this sample may be carry-over from other donors' samples. Each CDR3 is given with its conserved first and last residue. D genes are given only for firm matches. Some rows mark clone size as missing; the rest say once, few, many or name a class of expanded clone.

V,D,J,size,CDR3
TRBV27,-,TRBJ1-1,-,CASASGLNTEAFF
TRBV19,-,TRBJ1-4,-,CASSIGRFNEKLFF
TRBV28,-,TRBJ1-2,-,CASSLPYESYGYTF
TRBV27,-,TRBJ2-1,-,CASNPSLANNEQFF
TRBV7-9,TRBD1,TRBJ2-7,-,CASSIPGQGTYEQYF
TRBV6-1,TRBD1,TRBJ1-2,-,CASSGRGGGGYTF
TRBV5-1,-,TRBJ1-5,few,CASSWAGWSNQPQHF
TRBV5-4,TRBD1,TRBJ2-7,-,CASSSGQENEQYF
TRBV28,TRBD1,TRBJ2-1,-,CASSSDRVGHEQFF
TRBV5-1,-,TRBJ2-1,-,CASTPASSYNEQFF
TRBV7-2,TRBD1,TRBJ1-1,few,CASSLQTGGTEAFF
TRBV4-1,TRBD1,TRBJ2-7,-,CASSQGQGAGSEQYF
TRBV6-5,TRBD1,TRBJ2-7,-,CASKSGTGIYEQYF
TRBV27,-,TRBJ2-7,-,CASKPGQGRYEQYF
TRBV28,TRBD1,TRBJ1-5,-,CASSLWGQGARQPQHF
TRBV7-2,-,TRBJ1-1,-,CASSLVTDKAFF
TRBV14,TRBD1,TRBJ1-3,-,CASTTGDREVLNGNTIYF